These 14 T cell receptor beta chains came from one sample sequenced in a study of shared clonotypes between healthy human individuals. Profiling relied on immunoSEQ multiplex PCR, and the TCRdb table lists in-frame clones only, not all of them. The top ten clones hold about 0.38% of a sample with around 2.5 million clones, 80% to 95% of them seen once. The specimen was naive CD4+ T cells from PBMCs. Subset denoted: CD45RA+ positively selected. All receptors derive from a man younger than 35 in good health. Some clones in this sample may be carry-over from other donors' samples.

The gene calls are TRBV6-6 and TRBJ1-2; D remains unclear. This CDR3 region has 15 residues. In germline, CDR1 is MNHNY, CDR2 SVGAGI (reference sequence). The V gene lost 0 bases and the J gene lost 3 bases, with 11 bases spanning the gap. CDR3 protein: CASSYSKGWDYGYTF. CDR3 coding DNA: TGTGCCAGCAGTTACTCGAAGGGTTGGGACTATGGCTACACCTTC.

CDR3 coding DNA: TGTGCCAGCAGTGCCTCCCATGAGCAGTTCTTC. This gives the protein CASSASHEQFF. The chain carries TRBV2 and TRBJ2-1, with D hard to call. CDR1 is SNHLY, CDR2 FYNNEI, per germline. The CDR3 sequence is 11 residues long. Trimming pared 4 bases from V and 8 bases from J, leaving 6 bases between. The full variable domain, rest sourced from reference TRBV2 and TRBJ2-1, is EPEVTQTPSHQVTQMGQEVILRCVPISNHLYFYWYRQILGQKVEFLVSFYNNEISEKSEIFDDQFSVERPDGSNFTLKIRSTKLEDSAMYFCASSASHEQFFGPGTRLTVL.

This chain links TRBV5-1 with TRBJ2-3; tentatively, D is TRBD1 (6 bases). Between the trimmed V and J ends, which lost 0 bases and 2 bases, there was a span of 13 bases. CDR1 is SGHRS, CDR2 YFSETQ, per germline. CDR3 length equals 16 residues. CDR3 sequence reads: CASSLGGQAFTDTQYF. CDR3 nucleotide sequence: TGCGCCAGCAGCTTGGGGGGACAAGCTTTCACAGATACGCAGTATTTT.

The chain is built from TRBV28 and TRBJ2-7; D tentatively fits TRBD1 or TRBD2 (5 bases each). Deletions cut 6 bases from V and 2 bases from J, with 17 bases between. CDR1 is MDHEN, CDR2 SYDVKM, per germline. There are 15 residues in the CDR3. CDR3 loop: CASRRSGTEPYEQYF. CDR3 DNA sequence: TGTGCCAGCAGACGCTCCGGGACGGAACCCTACGAGCAGTACTTC.

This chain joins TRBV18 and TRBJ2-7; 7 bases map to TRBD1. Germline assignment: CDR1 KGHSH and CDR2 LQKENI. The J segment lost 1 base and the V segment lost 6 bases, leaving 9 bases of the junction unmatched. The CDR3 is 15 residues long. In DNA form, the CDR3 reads TGTGCCAGCTCCCACGGCAGGGGGACGTCCTACGAGCAGTACTTC. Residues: CASSHGRGTSYEQYF.

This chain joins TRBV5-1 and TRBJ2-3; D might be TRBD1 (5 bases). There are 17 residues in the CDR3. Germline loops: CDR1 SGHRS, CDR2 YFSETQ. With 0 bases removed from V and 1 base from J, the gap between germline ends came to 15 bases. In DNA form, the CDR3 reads TGCGCCAGCAGCTTGGTACGCGGCAGGGATCGCACAGATACGCAGTATTTT. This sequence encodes CASSLVRGRDRTDTQYF.

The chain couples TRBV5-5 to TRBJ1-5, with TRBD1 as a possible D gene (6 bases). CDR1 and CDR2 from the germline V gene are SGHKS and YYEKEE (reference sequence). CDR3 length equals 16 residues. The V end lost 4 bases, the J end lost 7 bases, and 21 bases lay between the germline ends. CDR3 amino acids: CASSRASQGGGQPQHF. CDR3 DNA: TGTGCCAGCAGCCGCGCTTCACAGGGAGGCGGGCAGCCCCAGCATTTT.

CDR3 coding DNA: TGTGCCAGCAGCCGGACTAGCGAGCCCGGGGAGCTGTTTTTT. Encoded protein: CASSRTSEPGELFF. This chain connects TRBV7-3 to TRBJ2-2; 9 bases fit TRBD2. The CDR3 has 14 residues. The germline gives CDR1 SGHTA, CDR2 FQGTGA. Trimming removed 5 bases from V and 6 bases from J; junction bases left unmatched: 4.

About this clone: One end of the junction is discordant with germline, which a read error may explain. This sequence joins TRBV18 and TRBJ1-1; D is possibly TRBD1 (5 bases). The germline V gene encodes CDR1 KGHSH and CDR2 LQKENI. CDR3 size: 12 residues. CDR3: CASSGAPPDAFF. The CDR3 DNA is TGTGCCAGCTCAGGGGCCCCCCCTGATGCTTTCTTT.

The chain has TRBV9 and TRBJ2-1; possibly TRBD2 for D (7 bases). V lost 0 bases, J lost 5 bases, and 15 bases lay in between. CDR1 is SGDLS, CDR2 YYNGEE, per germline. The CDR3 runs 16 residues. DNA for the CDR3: TGTGCCAGCAGCGTAGTCGCGGGGGCATTAGACAATGAGCAGTTCTTC. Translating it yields CASSVVAGALDNEQFF.

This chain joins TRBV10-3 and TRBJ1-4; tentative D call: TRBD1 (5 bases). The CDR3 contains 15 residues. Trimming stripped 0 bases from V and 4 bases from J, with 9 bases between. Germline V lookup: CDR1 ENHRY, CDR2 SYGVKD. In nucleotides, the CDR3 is TGTGCCATCAGTGAGTCGAGACAGCTTAATGAAAAACTGTTTTTT. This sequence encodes CAISESRQLNEKLFF.

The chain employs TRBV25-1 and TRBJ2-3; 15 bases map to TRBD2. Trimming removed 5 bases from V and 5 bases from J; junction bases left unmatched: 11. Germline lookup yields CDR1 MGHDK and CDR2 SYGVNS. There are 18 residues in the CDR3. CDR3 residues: CASSTNPGLAGGGDTQYF. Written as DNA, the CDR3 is TGTGCCAGCAGTACTAATCCGGGACTAGCGGGAGGTGGAGATACGCAGTATTTT.

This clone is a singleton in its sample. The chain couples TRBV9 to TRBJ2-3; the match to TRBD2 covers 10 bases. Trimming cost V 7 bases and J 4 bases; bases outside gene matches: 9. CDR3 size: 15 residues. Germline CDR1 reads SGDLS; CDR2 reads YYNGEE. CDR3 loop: CASGISGREADTQYF. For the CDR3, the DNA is TGTGCCAGCGGGATCAGCGGGAGGGAGGCAGATACGCAGTATTTT.

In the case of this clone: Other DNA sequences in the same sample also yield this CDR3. CDR3 amino acids: CASSPGPYNEQFF. The CDR3 coding sequence is TGTGCCAGCAGTCCGGGACCCTACAATGAGCAGTTCTTC. The rearrangement joins TRBV2 to TRBJ2-1, with D perhaps given as TRBD1 or TRBD2 (5 bases each). In germline, CDR1 is SNHLY, CDR2 FYNNEI. Trimming took 5 bases from V and 2 from J, leaving 7 bases between them. The CDR3 length is 13 residues.